This entry lists 14 T cell receptor beta chains sequenced from one sample in a study of T-cell reconstitution after alpha-beta-depleted transplantation in children. Preparation of the TCRbeta library used unique molecular identifiers. TCRdb passed the PCR reads through MiXCR, listing each CDR3 protein once. The table shows 480,000 or so distinct CDR3 sequences, with under 12% occurring only once. The sample here was PBMCs, taken before TCRalphabeta/CD19-depleted stem cell transplant. The receptor set was obtained from a child aged 2-15 years with inherited bone marrow failure, due to receive a stem cell transplant.

This clonotype was found many times. This sequence joins TRBV27 and TRBJ2-7, with 7 positions matching TRBD1. V shed 0 bases and J 3 bases; nucleotides not matched to a gene: 8. This CDR3 comprises 16 residues. Germline CDR1 is MNHEY and CDR2 is SMNVEV (reference sequence). As DNA, the CDR3 is TGTGCCAGCAGTTTATCAGCCGGGGACAGAAACTACGAGCAGTACTTC. Its translation: CASSLSAGDRNYEQYF.

In its sample, this clonotype was seen many times. The chain links TRBV4-3 to TRBJ2-7; 9 bases match TRBD1. Germline V CDR1 and CDR2: LGHNA, YSLEER. J lost 4 bases, V lost 4 bases, and 11 bases had no gene match. The CDR3 runs 16 residues. The chain's CDR3 is CASSLSTGGNSYEQYF. The CDR3 bases are TGCGCCAGCAGCCTCTCTACAGGGGGCAATTCTTACGAGCAGTACTTC.

The J gene is TRBJ2-3, the V gene TRBV12-3 or TRBV12-4; D gene uncertain. The germline V and J ends were trimmed by 7 bases and 3 bases, with 8 bases remaining between them. The CDR3 loop spans 12 amino acids. The CDR3 reads CASKVRTDTQYF. In nucleotides, the CDR3 is TGTGCCAGCAAGGTCCGTACAGATACGCAGTATTTT.

This clonotype was detected many times. This rearrangement joins TRBV12-3 or TRBV12-4 to TRBJ2-6, with D maybe TRBD1 (6 bases). The CDR3 has 16 residues. V gave up 2 bases and J gave up 5 bases, with 13 bases separating them. The CDR3 nucleotides read TGTGCCAGCAGTTTATTAGGGGGAATTTGGGCCAACGTCCTGACTTTC. Protein: CASSLLGGIWANVLTF.

Many counts were recorded for this clonotype. The chain has TRBV4-3 and TRBJ1-2; 8 nucleotides line up with TRBD1. V shed 4 bases, J shed 6 bases, and the junction held 13 bases outside the gene matches. Germline V gene data show CDR1 as LGHNA and CDR2 as YSLEER. The CDR3 is 16 residues long. CDR3 bases: TGCGCCAGCAGCCCAATCACCGCCGACAGGGGTGATGGCTACACCTTC. It codes for CASSPITADRGDGYTF.

This clonotype was observed many times. The chain couples TRBV5-5 to TRBJ2-2; unclear D gene. Per germline, CDR1 SGHKS and CDR2 YYEKEE (reference sequence). The CDR3 is 15 residues long. The germline V and J ends were trimmed by 0 bases and 4 bases, with 10 bases remaining between them. CDR3 in DNA: TGTGCCAGCAGCTTGGAGGGTTTACTCACCGGGGAGCTGTTTTTT. It is translated as CASSLEGLLTGELFF.

In this sample, this clonotype turned up many times. The chain recombines TRBV19 with TRBJ2-3; D may be TRBD1 or TRBD2 (5 bases each). Germline CDR1 LNHDA, CDR2 SQIVND (reference sequence). V was clipped by 3 bases and J by 2 bases, with 15 bases between them. The CDR3 is 16 amino acids. The CDR3 region has the DNA TGTGCCAGTAGTATTCAGGGAGACTGGGTCACAGATACGCAGTATTTT. Its protein is CASSIQGDWVTDTQYF.

Ten or more counts support this clonotype. The rearrangement uses TRBV6-5 and TRBJ2-3; D gene uncertain. CDR1 and CDR2 (germline): MNHEY, SVGAGI. Trimming removed 2 bases at V and 4 bases at J, with 16 bases between. This CDR3 is built from 16 residues. In nucleotides, the CDR3 is TGTGCCAGCAGTTACCTTAACCTCTGGGTGGCAGATACGCAGTATTTT. It yields the protein CASSYLNLWVADTQYF.

The sample holds a few counts of this clonotype. The genes are TRBV20-1 and TRBJ2-5, with 10 nucleotides matching TRBD2. V was clipped by 3 bases and J by 3 bases; unmatched bases: 4. The CDR3 loop spans 14 amino acids. CDR1 DFQATT and CDR2 SNEGSKA come from the germline V gene (reference sequence). DNA of the CDR3: TGCAGTGCTAGTCGTCTAGCGGGAGAAGAGACCCAGTACTTC. Its protein is CSASRLAGEETQYF.

This clonotype appeared many times. The V call is TRBV12-3 or TRBV12-4, the J call TRBJ2-7; D unclear. Trimming removed 5 bases at V and 6 bases at J, with 8 bases between. CDR3 length: 11 residues. As DNA, the CDR3 is TGTGCCAGCAGTACTCACACCGAGCAGTACTTC. Translation gives CASSTHTEQYF.

This clonotype appeared many times. The V and J genes are TRBV3-1 and TRBJ2-7, with TRBD1 identical over 8 bases. CDR3 length: 17 residues. Germline V gene sequence: CDR1 LGHDT, CDR2 YNNKEL (reference sequence). The V gene end was trimmed by 4 bases and the J gene end by 3 bases; junction bases not matched to a gene: 14. Here the CDR3 DNA reads TGTGCCAGCAGCCGAGTTATCGGACAGGGCGGGTTCTACGAGCAGTACTTC. It encodes CASSRVIGQGGFYEQYF.

This clonotype appeared a few times. The rearrangement uses TRBV20-1 and TRBJ1-1; the D gene is possibly TRBD1 (5 bases). The CDR3 extends over 14 amino acids. Germline CDR1 is DFQATT and CDR2 is SNEGSKA (reference sequence). V lost 3 bases, J lost 6 bases, and 17 bases lay in between. CDR3 residues: CSASAGGGWAEAFF. The CDR3 coding sequence is TGCAGTGCTAGTGCGGGCGGGGGATGGGCTGAAGCTTTCTTT.

This clonotype was picked up many times. The rearrangement uses TRBV10-3 and TRBJ1-4; possible D gene TRBD1, 5 bases. CDR3 size: 12 residues. The germline V gene encodes CDR1 ENHRY and CDR2 SYGVKD. The germline V and J ends were trimmed by 10 bases and 8 bases, with 14 bases remaining between them. This CDR3 is CATQKGNEKLFF. DNA of the CDR3: TGTGCCACCCAAAAGGGGAACGAAAAACTGTTTTTT.

This clonotype was detected ten times or more. The V call is TRBV5-1, the J call TRBJ2-7; 12 bases agree with TRBD2. The CDR3 spans 13 residues. Unmatched junction bases numbered 2, after V lost 7 bases and J lost 3 bases. Germline CDR1 is SGHRS and CDR2 is YFSETQ. CDR3 DNA: TGCGCCAGCGCGGGACTAGCGGGCTACGAGCAGTACTTC. Translated: CASAGLAGYEQYF.